The 10 T cell receptor beta chains below all came from one sample that was sequenced in a study of blood T cells in healthy people across ages. Alongside a J-beta primer mix, a sample-barcoded 5' primer served in a second PCR lasting roughly 6 to 11 cycles. TCRdb independently ran MiXCR on the 5' RACE reads; one entry per CDR3 protein. Of around 1.5 million distinct CDR3 sequences listed, 45% to 70% are singletons. The sample taken for sequencing was blood. The source is a man between 18 and 35 years old in good health.

The chain joins TRBV6-6 to TRBJ2-3; 10 nucleotides align to TRBD1. The CDR3 covers 16 residues. The junction had 8 bases not matched to a gene; V was cut back by 4 bases and J by 4 bases. CDR1 is MNHNY, CDR2 SVGAGI, per germline (reference sequence). The CDR3 is CASSFNAGTGADTQYF. DNA of the CDR3: TGTGCCAGCAGTTTTAATGCCGGGACAGGGGCAGATACGCAGTATTTT.

The V gene is TRBV3-1, the J gene TRBJ2-2, with 12 bases matching TRBD2. The junction had 3 bases not matched to a gene; V was cut back by 6 bases and J by 1 base. The CDR3 sequence is 16 residues long. Germline V gene sequence: CDR1 LGHDT, CDR2 YNNKEL (reference sequence). CDR3 nucleotide sequence: TGTGCCAGCAGTCCTAGCGGGAGGGAGAACACCGGGGAGCTGTTTTTT. It translates to CASSPSGRENTGELFF.

The DNA of the CDR3 is TGCAGTGCCCTTATAGCAGGGGGCTTATTAGATGGCTACACCTTC. As protein: CSALIAGGLLDGYTF. The chain couples TRBV20-1 to TRBJ1-2, with 8 bases lining up with TRBD1. This CDR3 is built from 15 residues. V lost 6 bases to trimming and J lost 6 bases; unmatched junction nucleotides: 15. Per the germline V gene, CDR1 is DFQATT and CDR2 is SNEGSKA (reference sequence).

The chain carries TRBV5-6 and TRBJ2-1, with 7 bases aligning to TRBD2. The CDR3 loop spans 17 amino acids. The germline CDR1 and CDR2 sequences are SGHDT and YYEEEE. Trimming cost V 3 bases and J 6 bases; bases outside gene matches: 15. The CDR3 DNA reads TGTGCCAGCAGCTACGGGGGAGTGGGAGGGCCCCGCAATGAGCAGTTCTTC. Its translation is CASSYGGVGGPRNEQFF.

This clonotype was observed a handful of times. The V gene is TRBV4-1, the J gene TRBJ2-3; D unresolved. Trimming removed 5 bases from V and 6 bases from J, with 18 bases in between. Germline V gene lookup returns CDR1 MGHRA and CDR2 YSYEKL. The CDR3 totals 15 residues. CDR3 loop: CASSRSASPQDTQYF. The CDR3 DNA follows: TGCGCCAGCAGCAGGAGTGCCTCCCCTCAGGATACGCAGTATTTT.

The chain employs TRBV7-2 and TRBJ1-2; a possible D gene is TRBD1 (5 bases). The CDR3 has 16 amino acids. The ends were cut back, 4 bases at V and 0 bases at J, with 15 bases in the middle. Germline V gene lookup returns CDR1 SGHTA and CDR2 FQGNSA. CDR3 nucleotides: TGTGCCAGCAGCTCGGATGCTGGGACGGCTAACTATGGCTACACCTTC. It yields the protein CASSSDAGTANYGYTF.

This clonotype was seen only a few times. The V and J genes are TRBV4-2 and TRBJ2-1, with 9 positions matching TRBD2. The trim removed 0 bases at V and 5 bases at J, leaving 11 bases unmatched. The V gene's germline CDR1 is LGHNA and CDR2 YNFKEQ. The CDR3 is 18 amino acids. CDR3 sequence (DNA): TGTGCCAGCAGCCAAGATGGCTGGGGCGGGGGGGCCGACAATGAGCAGTTCTTC. This codes for CASSQDGWGGGADNEQFF.

This clonotype has a handful of counts. J is TRBJ2-1 and V is TRBV25-1; 10 bases match TRBD2. The CDR3 has 15 amino acids. The germline V gene encodes CDR1 MGHDK and CDR2 SYGVNS. Unmatched junction bases numbered 7, after V lost 9 bases and J lost 2 bases. The CDR3 here is CASNPSGRAYNEQFF. The CDR3, as DNA: TGTGCCAGTAACCCTAGCGGGAGAGCCTACAATGAGCAGTTCTTC.

The DNA of the CDR3 is TGTGCCAGCAGCCGTAGTGGGGGACTAGCCTACAATGAGCAGTTCTTC. This translates into CASSRSGGLAYNEQFF. J is TRBJ2-1 and V is TRBV11-3; 8 nucleotides line up with TRBD2. Germline CDR1 and CDR2: SGHNT and YENEEA. The CDR3 loop spans 16 amino acids. V trimming: 5 bases; J trimming: 2 bases; junction bases outside the gene matches: 8.

The chain recombines TRBV20-1 with TRBJ1-5, with D maybe TRBD1 (6 bases). There are 13 residues in the CDR3. The V end lost 6 bases, the J end lost 5 bases, and 14 bases lay between the germline ends. CDR1 DFQATT and CDR2 SNEGSKA come from the germline V gene (reference sequence). The chain's CDR3 is CSAAGDGDQPQHF. CDR3 coding DNA: TGCAGTGCAGCAGGGGACGGGGATCAGCCCCAGCATTTT.